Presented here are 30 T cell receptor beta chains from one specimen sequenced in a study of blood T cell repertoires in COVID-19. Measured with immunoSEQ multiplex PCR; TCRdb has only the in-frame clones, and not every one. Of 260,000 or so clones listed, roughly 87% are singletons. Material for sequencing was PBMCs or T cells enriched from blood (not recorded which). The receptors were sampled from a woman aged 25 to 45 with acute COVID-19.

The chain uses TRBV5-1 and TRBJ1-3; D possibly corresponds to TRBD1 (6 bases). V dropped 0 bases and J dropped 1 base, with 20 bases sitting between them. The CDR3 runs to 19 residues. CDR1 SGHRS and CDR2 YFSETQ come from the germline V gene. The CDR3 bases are TGCGCCAGCAGCTTGGGGGCGGGTGGACAGAGCAAATCTGGAAACACCATATATTTT. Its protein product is CASSLGAGGQSKSGNTIYF.

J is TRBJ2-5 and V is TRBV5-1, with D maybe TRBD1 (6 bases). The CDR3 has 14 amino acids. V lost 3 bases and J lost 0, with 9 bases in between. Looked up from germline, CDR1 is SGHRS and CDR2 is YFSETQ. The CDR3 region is CASSSRDNQETQYF. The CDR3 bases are TGCGCCAGCAGCTCCCGGGACAACCAAGAGACCCAGTACTTC.

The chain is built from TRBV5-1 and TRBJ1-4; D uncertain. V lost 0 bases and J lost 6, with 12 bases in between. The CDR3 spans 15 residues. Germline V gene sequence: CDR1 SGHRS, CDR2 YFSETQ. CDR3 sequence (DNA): TGCGCCAGCAGCTTGGAGACACAAGCGGATGAAAAACTGTTTTTT. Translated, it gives CASSLETQADEKLFF.

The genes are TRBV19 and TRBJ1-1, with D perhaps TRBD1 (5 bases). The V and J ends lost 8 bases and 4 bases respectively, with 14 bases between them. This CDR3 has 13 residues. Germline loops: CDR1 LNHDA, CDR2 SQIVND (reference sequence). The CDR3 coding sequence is TGTGCCAGTGAGGCAGGGTGGGGCACTGAAGCTTTCTTT. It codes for CASEAGWGTEAFF.

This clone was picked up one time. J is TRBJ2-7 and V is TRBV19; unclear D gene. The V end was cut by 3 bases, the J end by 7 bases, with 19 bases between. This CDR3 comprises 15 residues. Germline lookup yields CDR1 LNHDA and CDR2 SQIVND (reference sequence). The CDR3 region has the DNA TGTGCCAGTAGTATCCGAGAGGAACTCCTAGAGGAGCAGTACTTC. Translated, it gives CASSIREELLEEQYF.

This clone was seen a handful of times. The CDR3 reads CASSYLINEDSPLHF. The CDR3 DNA reads TGTGCCAGCAGTTATTTGATAAACGAGGATTCACCCCTCCACTTT. This chain links TRBV6-6 with TRBJ1-6; D uncertain. The germline V gene encodes CDR1 MNHNY and CDR2 SVGAGI (reference sequence). CDR3 length: 15 residues. Trimming cost V 3 bases and J 8 bases, with 14 bases left between them.

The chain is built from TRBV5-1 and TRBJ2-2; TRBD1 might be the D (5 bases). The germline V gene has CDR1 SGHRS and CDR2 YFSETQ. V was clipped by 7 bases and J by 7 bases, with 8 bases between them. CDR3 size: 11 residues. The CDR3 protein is CASLRDGELFF. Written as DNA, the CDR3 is TGCGCCAGCCTCAGGGACGGGGAGCTGTTTTTT.

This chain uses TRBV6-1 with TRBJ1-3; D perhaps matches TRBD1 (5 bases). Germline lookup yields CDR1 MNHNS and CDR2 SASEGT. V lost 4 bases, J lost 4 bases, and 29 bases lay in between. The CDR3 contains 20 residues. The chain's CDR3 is CASSVNHLKALGLGGNTIYF. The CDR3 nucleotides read TGTGCCAGCAGTGTGAACCACCTAAAGGCCCTGGGACTTGGAGGAAACACCATATATTTT.

The CDR3 nucleotides are TGTGCCAGCAGTTCCTGGACAGCGAACACTGAAGCTTTCTTT. Translation gives CASSSWTANTEAFF. The V and J genes are TRBV7-9 and TRBJ1-1, with a weak D call TRBD1 (6 bases). Germline-derived CDR1 and CDR2 are SEHNR and FQNEAQ (reference sequence). The CDR3 runs 14 residues. Trimming cost V 6 bases and J 1 base, with 12 bases left between them.

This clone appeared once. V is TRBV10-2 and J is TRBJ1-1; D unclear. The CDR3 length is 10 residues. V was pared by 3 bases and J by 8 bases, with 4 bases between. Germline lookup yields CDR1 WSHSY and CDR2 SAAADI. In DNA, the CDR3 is TGCGCCAGCAGTGACAGGGAAGCTTTCTTT. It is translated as CASSDREAFF.

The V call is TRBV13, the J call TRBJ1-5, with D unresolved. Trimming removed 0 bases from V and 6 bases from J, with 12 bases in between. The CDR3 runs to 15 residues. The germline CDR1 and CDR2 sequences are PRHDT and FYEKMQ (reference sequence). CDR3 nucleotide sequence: TGTGCCAGCAGCTTAGGCCTCGAGGGTGGTCAGCCCCAGCATTTT. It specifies CASSLGLEGGQPQHF.

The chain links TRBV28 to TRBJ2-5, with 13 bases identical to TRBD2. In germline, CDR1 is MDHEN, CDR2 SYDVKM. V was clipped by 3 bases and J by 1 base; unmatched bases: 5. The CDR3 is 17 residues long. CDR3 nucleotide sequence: TGTGCCAGCAGTTTTGAACTAGCGGGGGGGTTCCAAGAGACCCAGTACTTC. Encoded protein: CASSFELAGGFQETQYF.

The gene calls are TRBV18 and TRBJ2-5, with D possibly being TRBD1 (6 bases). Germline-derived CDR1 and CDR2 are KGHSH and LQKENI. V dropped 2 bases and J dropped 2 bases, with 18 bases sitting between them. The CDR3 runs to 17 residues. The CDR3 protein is CASSPFGDISLQETQYF. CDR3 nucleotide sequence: TGTGCCAGCTCACCATTTGGGGACATATCTTTACAAGAGACCCAGTACTTC.

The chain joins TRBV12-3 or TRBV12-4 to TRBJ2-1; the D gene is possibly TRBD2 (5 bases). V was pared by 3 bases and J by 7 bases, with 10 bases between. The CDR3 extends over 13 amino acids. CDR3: CASSFTSGNEQFF. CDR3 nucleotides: TGTGCCAGCAGTTTCACTTCGGGGAATGAGCAGTTCTTC.

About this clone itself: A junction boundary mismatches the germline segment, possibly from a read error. CDR3 residues: CASSLEPLSRQGPSYGQYF. CDR3 sequence (DNA): TGTGCCAGCAGCTTAGAACCCCTGAGCCGACAGGGACCTTCCTACGGGCAGTACTTC. The chain employs TRBV7-2 and TRBJ2-7; 7 bases are shared with TRBD1. This CDR3 is 19 amino acids long. Germline values: CDR1 SGHTA, CDR2 FQGNSA.

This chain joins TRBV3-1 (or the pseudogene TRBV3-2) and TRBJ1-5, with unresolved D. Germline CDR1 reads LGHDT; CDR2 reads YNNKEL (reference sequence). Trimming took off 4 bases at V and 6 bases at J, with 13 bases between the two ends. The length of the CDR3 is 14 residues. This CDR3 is CASSRGGEGQPQHF. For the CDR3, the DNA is TGTGCCAGCAGCCGGGGTGGGGAGGGTCAGCCCCAGCATTTT.

CDR3 region: CASSERQGPNQPQHF. The CDR3 bases are TGTGCCAGCAGTGAAAGACAGGGTCCCAATCAGCCCCAGCATTTT. The genes are TRBV6-1 and TRBJ1-5; 7 bases align to TRBD1. V lost 2 bases to trimming and J lost 3 bases; unmatched junction nucleotides: 4. Germline lookup yields CDR1 MNHNS and CDR2 SASEGT. The CDR3 has 15 amino acids.

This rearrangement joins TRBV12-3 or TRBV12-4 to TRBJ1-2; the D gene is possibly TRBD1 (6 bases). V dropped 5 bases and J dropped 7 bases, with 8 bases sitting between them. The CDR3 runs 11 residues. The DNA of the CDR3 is TGTGCCAGCAGTCCAGGGGTTGGCTACACCTTC. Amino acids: CASSPGVGYTF.

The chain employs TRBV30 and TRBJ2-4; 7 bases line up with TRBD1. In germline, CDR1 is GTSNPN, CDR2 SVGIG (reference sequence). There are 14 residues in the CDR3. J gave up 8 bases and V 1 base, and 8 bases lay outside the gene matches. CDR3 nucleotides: TGTGCCTGGAGTGGGGCTGGACAGGCGGACATTCAGTACTTC. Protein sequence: CAWSGAGQADIQYF.

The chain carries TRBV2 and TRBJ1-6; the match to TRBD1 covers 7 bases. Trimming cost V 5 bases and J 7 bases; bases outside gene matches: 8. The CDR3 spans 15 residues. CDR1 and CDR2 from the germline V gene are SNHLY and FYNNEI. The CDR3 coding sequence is TGTGCCAGCAGTCCACAGGTCAGGGGGAATTCACCCCTCCACTTT. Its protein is CASSPQVRGNSPLHF.

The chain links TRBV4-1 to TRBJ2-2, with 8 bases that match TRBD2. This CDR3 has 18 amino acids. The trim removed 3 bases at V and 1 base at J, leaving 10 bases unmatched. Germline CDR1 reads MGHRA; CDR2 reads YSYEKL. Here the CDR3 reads CASSQYPPGLENTGELFF. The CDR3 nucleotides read TGCGCCAGCAGCCAGTACCCTCCGGGACTAGAGAACACCGGGGAGCTGTTTTTT.

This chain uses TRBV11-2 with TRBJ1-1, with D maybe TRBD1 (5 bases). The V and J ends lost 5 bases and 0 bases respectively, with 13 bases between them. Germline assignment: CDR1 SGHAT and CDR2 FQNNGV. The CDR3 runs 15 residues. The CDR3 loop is CASSRSRTLNTEAFF. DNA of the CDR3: TGTGCCAGCAGCCGCAGCAGGACATTGAACACTGAAGCTTTCTTT.

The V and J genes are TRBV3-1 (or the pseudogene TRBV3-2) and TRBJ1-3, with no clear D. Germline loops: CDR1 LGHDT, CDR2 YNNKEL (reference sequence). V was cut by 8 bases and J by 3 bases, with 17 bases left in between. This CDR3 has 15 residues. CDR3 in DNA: TGTGCCAGCGGAGAAGGAGGCTCCCTTGGAAACACCATATATTTT. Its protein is CASGEGGSLGNTIYF.

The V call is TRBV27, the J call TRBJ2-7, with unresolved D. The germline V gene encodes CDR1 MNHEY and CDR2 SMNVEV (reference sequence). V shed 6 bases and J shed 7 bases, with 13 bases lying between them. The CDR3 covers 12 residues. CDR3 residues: CASSHSPLEQYF. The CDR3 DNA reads TGTGCCAGCAGCCACTCCCCGCTGGAGCAGTACTTC.

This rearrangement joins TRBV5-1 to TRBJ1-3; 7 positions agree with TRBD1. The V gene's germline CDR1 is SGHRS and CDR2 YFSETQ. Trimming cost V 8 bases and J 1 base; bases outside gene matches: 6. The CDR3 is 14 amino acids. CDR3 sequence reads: CASKGATSGNTIYF. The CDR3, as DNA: TGCGCCAGTAAGGGGGCAACGTCTGGAAACACCATATATTTT.

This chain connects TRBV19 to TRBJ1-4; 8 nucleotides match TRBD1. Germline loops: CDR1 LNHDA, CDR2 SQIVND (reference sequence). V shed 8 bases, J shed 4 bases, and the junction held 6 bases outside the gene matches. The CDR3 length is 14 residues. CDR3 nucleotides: TGTGCCAGTTCTCAGGACAGGGATAATGAAAAACTGTTTTTT. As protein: CASSQDRDNEKLFF.

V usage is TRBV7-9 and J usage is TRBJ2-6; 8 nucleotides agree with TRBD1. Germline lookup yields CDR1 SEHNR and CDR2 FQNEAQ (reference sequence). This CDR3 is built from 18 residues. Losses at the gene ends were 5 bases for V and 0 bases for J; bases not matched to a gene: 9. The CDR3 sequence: CASSQTGTGLSGANVLTF. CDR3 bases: TGTGCCAGCAGCCAAACCGGGACAGGACTCTCTGGGGCCAACGTCCTGACTTTC. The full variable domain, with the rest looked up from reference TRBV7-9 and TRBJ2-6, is DTGVSQNPRHKITKRGQNVTFRCDPISEHNRLYWYRQTLGQGPEFLTYFQNEAQLEKSRLLSDRFSAERPKGSFSTLEIQRTEQGDSAMYLCASSQTGTGLSGANVLTFGAGSRLTVL.

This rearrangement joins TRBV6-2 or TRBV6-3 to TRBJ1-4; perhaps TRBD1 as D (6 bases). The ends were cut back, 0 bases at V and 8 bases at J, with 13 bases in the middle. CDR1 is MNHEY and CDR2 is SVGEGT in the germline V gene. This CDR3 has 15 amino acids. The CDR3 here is CASSYSGGLREKLFF. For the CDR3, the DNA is TGTGCCAGCAGTTACTCGGGGGGGCTCCGAGAAAAACTGTTTTTT.

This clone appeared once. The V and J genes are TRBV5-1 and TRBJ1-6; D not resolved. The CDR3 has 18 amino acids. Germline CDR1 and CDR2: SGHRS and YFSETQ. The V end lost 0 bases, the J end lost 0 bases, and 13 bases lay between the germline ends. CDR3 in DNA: TGCGCCAGCAGCTTGGGACCGCAGTGGAGCTCCTATAATTCACCCCTCCACTTT. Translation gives CASSLGPQWSSYNSPLHF.

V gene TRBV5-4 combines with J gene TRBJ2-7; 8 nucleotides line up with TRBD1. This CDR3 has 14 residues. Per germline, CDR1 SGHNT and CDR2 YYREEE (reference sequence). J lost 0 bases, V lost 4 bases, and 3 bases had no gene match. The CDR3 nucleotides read TGTGCCAGCAGCCGGGGACAGGCCTCCTACGAGCAGTACTTC. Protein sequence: CASSRGQASYEQYF.